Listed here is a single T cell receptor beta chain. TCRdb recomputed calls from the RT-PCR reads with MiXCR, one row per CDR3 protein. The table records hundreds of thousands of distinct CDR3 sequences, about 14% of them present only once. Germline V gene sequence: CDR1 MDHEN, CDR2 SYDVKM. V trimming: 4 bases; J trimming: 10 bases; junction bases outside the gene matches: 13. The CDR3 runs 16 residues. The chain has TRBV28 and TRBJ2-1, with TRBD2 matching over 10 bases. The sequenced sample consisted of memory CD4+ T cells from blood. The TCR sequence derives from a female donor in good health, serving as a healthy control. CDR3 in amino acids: CASSSSGLAVSYEQFF. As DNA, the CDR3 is TGTGCCAGCAGTTCCTCCGGACTAGCGGTTTCCTACGAGCAGTTCTTC.